This T cell receptor (beta chain) came from a study of monozygotic twins with inflammatory bowel disease. TCRdb re-called the 5' RACE reads; every CDR3 protein appears as one record, without DNA. The ten top clones account for 2.4%, within a sample of 120,000 to 150,000 distinct CDR3 sequences. The CDR3 is made up of 14 amino acids. CDR1 MNHEY and CDR2 SVGAGI come from the germline V gene. The rearrangement links TRBV6-5 to TRBJ2-3. The material sequenced was blood. The clonotype was recovered from a human donor with ulcerative colitis or Crohn's disease, or a healthy co-twin of an affected twin (not recorded which). CDR3 protein: CASSYRKIPDTQYF.